This T cell receptor beta chain originates from a study of blood T cell repertoires in COVID-19. Study context: The origin of the acute and convalescent COVID-19 samples was the United States, Italy and Spain. PBMCs, B-cell-depleted T cells, or T cells provided the cDNA or gDNA that made up the material.

The germline V and J ends were trimmed by 6 bases and 6 bases, with 17 bases remaining between them. Germline V CDR1 and CDR2: MNHEY, SVGAGI. The length of the CDR3 is 14 residues. The authors' processing: Amplification with reference gene primers provided the estimates of nucleated cell counts. The repertoire was sequenced with immunoSEQ multiplex PCR; TCRdb's copy has only in-frame clones and lacks some. V and J calls and clone size come straight from that table; D and trimming were deduced from the DNA. The repertoire has approximately 56,000 clones, approximately 80% of them found once; the top ten carry under 7%.

The TCR originated in a man between 70 and 80 years old with active COVID-19. Input material: peripheral blood. The J gene is TRBJ1-1, the V gene TRBV6-5, with D unclear. This CDR3 reads CASSPSGRNAEAFF. CDR3 nucleotide sequence: TGTGCCAGCAGCCCCAGCGGGAGAAACGCTGAAGCTTTCTTT.